This TCR beta chain was identified during a study of Ad26.COV2.S vaccination and SARS-CoV-2 variants. At the level of the study: Within the COV1001 Ad26.COV2.S trial arm, the donor was enrolled.

Treatment reported: around 19 received Ad26.COV2.S at low or high dose, single or two shots; 5 received placebo; per-sample allocation not given. The study sampled participants on day 63 after the first vaccine or placebo injection. This CDR3 is built from 15 residues. Germline CDR1 is SGHDT and CDR2 is YYEEEE. Between the trimmed V and J ends, which lost 2 bases and 2 bases, there was a span of 12 bases. This clone was detected only once. Method: immunoSEQ multiplex PCR; TCRdb's copy keeps in-frame clones and lacks some. The top ten hold 3.5% of the sample, which has about 390,000 clones, approximately 91% seen once.

This TCR was sampled from a person between 18 and 65 years old who received the Ad26.COV2.S COVID-19 vaccine or a placebo. The rearrangement joins TRBV5-6 to TRBJ2-3, with D perhaps being TRBD1 or TRBD2 (6 bases each). Material: peripheral blood, obtained in a trial of Ad26.COV2.S vaccine versus placebo. This CDR3 reads CASSLGGGFTDTQYF. DNA for the CDR3: TGTGCCAGCAGCTTAGGAGGGGGATTCACAGATACGCAGTATTTT.